Below are 5 T cell receptor beta chains sequenced from a single sample in a study of tumor and adjacent non-tumor tissue in lung cancer. This sample's RNA came from whole unsorted tissue. This non-tumor lung sample came from over 3 cm beyond the tumor edge. Three rounds of nested PCR, following a modified ARM-PCR protocol, produced the TCRbeta library. TCRdb reanalysed the multiplex PCR reads using MiXCR and keeps one entry per CDR3 protein. The table has 60,000 to 80,000 distinct CDR3 sequences, around 70% seen once. The source material was distant non-tumor lung tissue. The receptor source for this set is a woman between 50 and 59 years old with non-small cell lung cancer.

Regarding this clonotype: Its ends do not fully match the called genes, so a read error is possible. The chain uses TRBV11-2 and TRBJ1-1, with D unresolved. CDR1 is SGHAT and CDR2 is FQNNGV in the germline V gene. The CDR3 spans 14 residues. CDR3 sequence: CASSSAGNNTEAIF. The CDR3 DNA reads as TGTGCCAGCAGCTCCGCGGGAAATAACACTGAAGCTATCTTT.

This clonotype has ten or more counts. This chain links TRBV12-3 or TRBV12-4 with TRBJ2-1; a weak D match, TRBD2 (5 bases). V shed 0 bases and J shed 12 bases, with 9 bases lying between them. CDR3 size: 12 residues. The chain's CDR3 is CASSLAGDVQFF. The DNA for the CDR3 is TGTGCCAGCAGTTTAGCGGGAGATGTGCAGTTCTTC.

On this clonotype itself: Germline and junction disagree at one end, which may indicate a read error. The chain couples TRBV11-2 to TRBJ1-4, with no clear D. This CDR3 region has 14 residues. Germline CDR1 SGHAT, CDR2 FQNNGV. The CDR3, as DNA: TGTGCCAGCAGTTTTGATAGCACTAATGGAAAACTGTTTTTT. It encodes CASSFDSTNGKLFF.

A word on this clonotype: This may stem from a read error, because a much larger clone lies one nucleotide away. This sequence joins TRBV7-9 and TRBJ1-1; TRBD1 agrees at 8 bases. Germline trimming cut 2 bases from V and 3 bases from J; bases unmatched to any gene: 5. Germline V CDR1 and CDR2: SEHNR, FQNEAQ (reference sequence). CDR3 size: 15 residues. CDR3 sequence: CASSLTGGGDTEAFF. In DNA, the CDR3 is TGTGCCAGCAGCTTAACAGGGGGGGGTGACACTGAAGCTTTCTTT.

Regarding this clonotype: A single base separates this from a much larger clone, so it may be a read error. The chain links TRBV12-3 or TRBV12-4 to TRBJ2-1, with D hard to call. Trimming removed 3 bases at V and 2 bases at J, with 11 bases between. This CDR3 spans 15 amino acids. The CDR3 reads CASSLRPSPYNEQFF. The CDR3 bases are TGTGCCAGCAGTTTGCGACCAAGCCCCTACAATGAGCAGTTCTTC.